The entry below describes one TCR beta chain. Its target is unknown. These data belong to a study of T cell responses to AZD1222 COVID-19 vaccine. Method: immunoSEQ multiplex PCR; TCRdb's copy keeps in-frame clones and lacks some. The sample contains 200,000 or so clones, about 90% of which appear only once. Broader study findings: There were repertoire samples only from the period after the peak T cell response. Within unmutated variant regions lay the reported targets of nearly half of spike-specific TCRs. Donors were mostly white British, more females; clonal diversity possibly underestimated.

The CDR3 has 15 amino acids. The V gene lost 8 bases and the J gene lost 8 bases, with 19 bases spanning the gap. Per germline, CDR1 MGHDK and CDR2 SYGVNS. The gene calls are TRBV25-1 and TRBJ1-6; D gene ambiguous. The sequence derives from an adult in good health. Sequences were derived from peripheral blood, sampled on day 0 of MenACWY control vaccination. The CDR3 sequence: CASGEGGGRHSPLHF. The CDR3 DNA reads TGTGCCAGCGGCGAAGGAGGAGGGAGACATTCACCCCTCCACTTT.